Each of the 12 T cell receptor beta chains below was sequenced from the same sample in a study of blood T cell repertoires in COVID-19. Sequencing used immunoSEQ multiplex PCR; TCRdb keeps in-frame clones, though not all of them. This sample carries 150,000 to 200,000 clones, more than 70% of them seen once, and the ten largest clones take under 3.5%. Sequences were obtained from peripheral blood. These receptors originate from a woman older than 75 with active or convalescent COVID-19.

The V call is TRBV28, the J call TRBJ1-3; no clear D gene. Looked up from germline, CDR1 is MDHEN and CDR2 is SYDVKM. The V end was cut by 6 bases, the J end by 3 bases, with 15 bases between. The CDR3 has 15 amino acids. The CDR3 DNA sequence: TGTGCCAGCAGCGCGGGGAGGCGCGGTGGAAACACCATATATTTT. This translates into CASSAGRRGGNTIYF. The full variable domain, in which reference TRBV28 and TRBJ1-3 provide the parts outside the CDR3, is DVKVTQSSRYLVKRTGEKVFLECVQDMDHENMFWYRQDPGLGLRLIYFSYDVKMKEKGDIPEGYSVSREKKERFSLILESASTNQTSMYLCASSAGRRGGNTIYFGEGSWLTVV.

The chain joins TRBV6-2 or TRBV6-3 to TRBJ2-7; D gene uncertain. The germline CDR1 and CDR2 sequences are MNHEY and SVGEGT. The V gene lost 1 base and the J gene lost 4 bases, with 5 bases spanning the gap. CDR3 length: 12 amino acids. CDR3 amino acids: CASSYYNYEQYF. For the CDR3, the DNA is TGTGCCAGCAGTTACTATAATTACGAGCAGTACTTC.

V usage is TRBV21-1 and J usage is TRBJ2-5; the D call TRBD2 from the table was never checked on the DNA. TRBV21-1 corresponds to a pseudogene. This CDR3 region has 21 residues. The CDR3 here is CASSKVRSLETSKKPQETQYF. The CDR3 bases are TGTGCCAGCAGCAAAGTTAGGAGTTTGGAGACTAGCAAGAAGCCCCAAGAGACCCAGTACTTC.

The V call is TRBV7-9, the J call TRBJ2-1; 8 bases match TRBD2. The germline V gene has CDR1 SEHNR and CDR2 FQNEAQ (reference sequence). V shed 5 bases, J shed 4 bases, and the junction held 7 bases outside the gene matches. This CDR3 is 15 amino acids long. CDR3 in amino acids: CASSPPGGPYNEQFF. The CDR3 DNA reads TGTGCCAGCAGCCCACCGGGGGGGCCATACAATGAGCAGTTCTTC.

The chain joins TRBV27 to TRBJ2-5, with D possibly TRBD1 on 6 matching bases. V lost 2 bases and J lost 2, with 15 bases in between. The length of the CDR3 is 16 residues. CDR1 is MNHEY and CDR2 is SMNVEV in the germline V gene (reference sequence). The CDR3 DNA is TGTGCCAGCAGTTTAACAGGGACCTCCCTTCAAGAGACCCAGTACTTC. Amino acids: CASSLTGTSLQETQYF.

This chain links TRBV27 with TRBJ2-3; 10 bases are shared with TRBD2. The germline V gene encodes CDR1 MNHEY and CDR2 SMNVEV (reference sequence). Unmatched junction bases numbered 31, after V lost 2 bases and J lost 5 bases. The CDR3 runs to 24 residues. Here the CDR3 reads CASSLRGFKVGLASGGELEDTQYF. The CDR3, as DNA: TGTGCCAGCAGTTTAAGGGGTTTTAAGGTGGGACTAGCCAGCGGGGGGGAATTGGAAGATACGCAGTATTTT.

V gene TRBV25-1 combines with J gene TRBJ2-5, with TRBD2 as a possible D gene (5 bases). This CDR3 region has 11 residues. Between the trimmed V and J ends, which lost 1 base and 10 bases, there was a span of 7 bases. Germline V lookup: CDR1 MGHDK, CDR2 SYGVNS. The DNA for the CDR3 is TGTGCCAGCAGTGAATCGGAGGACCAGTACTTC. Protein sequence: CASSESEDQYF.

Only a few counts were recorded for this clone. V and J are TRBV5-1 and TRBJ2-1; 8 positions agree with TRBD1. The V gene end was trimmed by 4 bases and the J gene end by 5 bases; junction bases not matched to a gene: 8. This CDR3 region has 15 residues. CDR1 is SGHRS, CDR2 YFSETQ, per germline. CDR3 in amino acids: CASSQIGTGHNEQFF. The CDR3 DNA reads TGCGCCAGCAGCCAGATCGGGACAGGACACAATGAGCAGTTCTTC.

The chain links TRBV7-2 to TRBJ1-2; a possible D gene is TRBD1 (5 bases). Germline values: CDR1 SGHTA, CDR2 FQGNSA. This CDR3 comprises 14 residues. Trimming cost V 1 base and J 5 bases, with 11 bases left between them. Written as DNA, the CDR3 is TGTGCCAGCAGCTTAGTGGGGCCTGAGTATGGCTACACCTTC. This encodes CASSLVGPEYGYTF.

V usage is TRBV15 and J usage is TRBJ2-5; unclear D gene. The V end was cut by 0 bases, the J end by 5 bases, with 7 bases between. In germline, CDR1 is LNHNV, CDR2 YYDKDF (reference sequence). This CDR3 spans 13 amino acids. The CDR3 nucleotides are TGTGCCACCAGCAGAGATCCCTCTGAGACCCAGTACTTC. Its translation is CATSRDPSETQYF.

V usage is TRBV20-1 and J usage is TRBJ2-1, with 12 bases fitting TRBD2. Germline CDR1 reads DFQATT; CDR2 reads SNEGSKA (reference sequence). The length of the CDR3 is 16 residues. With 3 bases clipped from V and 8 bases from J, the junction kept 11 bases outside the gene matches. CDR3 residues: CSASPLLAGGQDEQFF. The CDR3 DNA is TGCAGTGCTAGTCCCCTCCTAGCGGGGGGGCAGGATGAGCAGTTCTTC.

The CDR3, as DNA: TGTGCCAGCAGCTCTAGGGCGACAGTTTACTCTGGAAACACCATATATTTT. Residues: CASSSRATVYSGNTIYF. The V and J genes are TRBV11-3 and TRBJ1-3, with D maybe TRBD1 (5 bases). The CDR3 contains 17 residues. V was cut by 4 bases and J by 0 bases, with 16 bases left in between. Germline CDR1 reads SGHNT; CDR2 reads YENEEA.